The sequence of this T cell receptor (beta chain) was determined in a study of cytomegalovirus exposure and HLA in healthy donors. Trimming removed 2 bases from V and 6 bases from J; junction bases left unmatched: 6. The germline V gene encodes CDR1 MNHEY and CDR2 SVGAGI. The CDR3 is 16 amino acids. PCR involved 60 Vbeta and 13 Jbeta primers. The repertoire was sequenced with immunoSEQ multiplex PCR; TCRdb's copy has only in-frame clones and lacks some. The table records about 190,000 clones, 65% to 80% of them present only once. V and J are TRBV6-5 and TRBJ1-5; 11 positions match TRBD1. Sequenced: PBMCs. The sequence came from a man aged 25 to 45 in good health and CMV-seropositive. For the CDR3, the DNA is TGTGCCAGCAGTTACGGGACAGGGGGATTATTTCAGCCCCAGCATTTT. Its protein product is CASSYGTGGLFQPQHF.